This record looks at one TCR beta chain sequence and its context. Its cognate antigen has yet to be identified. No much larger clonotype is one base removed from it; base qualities were not supplied. The record originates from a study of cytomegalovirus exposure and HLA in healthy donors (dated by TCRdb to 2015 to 2018). For the study in its entirety: In an earlier analysis of fewer than 750 of the donors, under 300 Gb of sequence data and 120 million or so unique TCR beta sequences from about 179 million T cells were reported. Using immunosequencing, the study profiled T cell repertoires from about 650 subjects and related those repertoires to cytomegalovirus serostatus. An early release that covered several hundred HLA-typed donors contained approximately 300 gigabases of sequencing data and tens of millions of unique TCR sequences. To study patterns of TCR occurrence, a later analysis re-analyzed previously published TCR beta repertoires from 650 to 750 donors and added high-resolution HLA genotyping. A later genetic analysis took genome-wide SNP genotypes for about 55% of the 666 donors and used that subset as a discovery cohort. All discovery cohort repertoires had been generated using a single sequencing platform. On average, roughly 250,000 unique TCR beta nucleotide sequences were sequenced per donor among several hundred genotyped donors of the cohort, with 15% to 20% of those sequences being non-productive. Rather than using new phenotypic data, the later analysis identified candidate immune exposures from TCR beta sequences and from how often those sequences occurred across donors. The number of donors typed differed by locus, with roughly 620-640 for A, B, C, DRB1 and DQB1, roughly 550 for DQA1, 600 to 610 for DPA1, and some 470 for DPB1. An earlier analysis of more than 450 of the donors used high-throughput TCR beta sequencing to judge whether each TCR beta V gene segment behaved as functional or pseudogenic. The aim of the study was to test whether cataloging public T cell receptors could identify signatures of past pathogen exposure. Because of strong linkage in the cohort, roughly five DR-DQ haplotypes were treated as single units for association and clustering. In addition to the first cohort of 650 to 800 subjects, a separate validation cohort of 120 different subjects was used. To predict cytomegalovirus infection status, the study brought together high-throughput TCR immunosequencing, statistical association of individual TCRs with disease status, and machine learning. Both class I and class II loci were covered by HLA typing, at four-digit resolution. Donor age, sex, ethnicity and CMV serostatus were collected together with the repertoire data. Of the approximately 400 genotyped donors, roughly 80% fell in the genetic ancestry cluster associated with self-reported Caucasian donors.

What the study reported, not specific to this receptor: CMV serostatus was the only immune exposure information available for the cohort. Because HLA typing was missing for some donors at each locus, association tests included only the typed subset. While some public TCRs were present in many individuals, most TCR sequences turned up only very rarely across donors. Correlated functional status among segregating V segments might reflect linkage disequilibrium, but an unknown experimental factor could not be ruled out. An association between a missense DCLRE1C variant and V-gene and J-gene trimming of TCR beta chains was found in a later genetic analysis and replicated in an independent cohort. In an earlier analysis of fewer than 750 of the donors, most TCR beta V segments were observed in productive rearrangements about 90% or about 30% of the time, broadly matching IMGT annotations. A cluster of highly shared sequence variants was judged likely to represent a technical artifact of the sequencing pipeline. In a later analysis, TCR association rates were found to vary across HLA loci, with the most associated TCRs seen for DRB1 alleles and the fewest for HLA-C alleles. Some IMGT-functional V segments, including TRBV6-2 and TRBV6-3, could not be told apart with the 87-base-pair reads, so those segments were excluded. In both the original and validation cohorts, the classifier was reported to diagnose cytomegalovirus status with high specificity and sensitivity. A further reported finding was that TCR beta sequences accurately predicted the HLA-A and HLA-B alleles for most subjects in the first cohort. In a later analysis, HLA-associated TCR beta chains were found to be more clonally expanded and to have lower generation probabilities than equally common non-associated chains. Presence/absence analyses assumed roughly uniform sequencing depth across donors, an assumption that may not hold. About 15 rarely observed V segments, including chromosome 9 orphons, were excluded from the earlier analysis of several hundred of the donors because counts were too low. Specific HLA alleles were associated with 18,000 or so TCR beta sequences at a false discovery rate of 0.05 in a later analysis. In vitro tests confirmed that a few of the cytomegalovirus-associated TCR beta chains recognize cytomegalovirus antigens. The authors suggested that the approach could potentially be generalized to other disease states and immunological phenotypes. The study listed 164 TCR beta chains as associated with cytomegalovirus. In a later analysis, several top co-occurrence clusters were reported to appear linked to parvovirus B19, influenza, CMV and Epstein-Barr virus. According to a later analysis, most CMV-associated TCR beta chains appeared to be HLA-restricted, and the HLA associations seemed to be driven largely by CMV exposure. According to a later genetic analysis, donors in an Asian-associated ancestry cluster had fewer N-insertions in productive TCRs than the approximately 630-donor mean. The cohort was sequenced for TCR beta chains only, and without alpha or paired-chain data the features that could be detected were limited. When HLA alleles, especially DR and DQ, strongly co-occurred, attributing TCR associations to individual alleles was difficult.

The library was produced with the immunoSEQ multiplex PCR assay. For the multiplex PCR, a mixture combining 60 forward primers for TCR Vbeta segments and 13 reverse primers for TCR Jbeta segments was used. A multiplex PCR assay on genomic DNA amplified the CDR3 region of rearranged TCR beta genes. On the Illumina HiSeq System, the amplified TCR beta libraries were sequenced as 87-base-pair reads. The original methods were these. Across the 666 repertoires, a later analysis counted some 81 million unique TCR beta chains, roughly 11 million of which were shared by at least two donors. A nearest-neighbor algorithm error-corrected the raw reads and collapsed the reads into unique sequences, merging closely related sequences to remove PCR and sequencing errors. To assign V, D and J gene segments, CDR3 sequences were aligned to IMGT reference sequences. For a sequence to be retained, a match of at least six nucleotides to both a V gene segment and a J gene segment was required. Rearrangements were classified as productive when the CDR3 lacked stop codons and remained in frame with V and J, and all other rearrangements were classified as non-productive. Following IMGT convention, CDR3 was defined as the stretch from the second conserved V-encoded cysteine to the conserved J-encoded phenylalanine. The earlier analysis of about 610 of the donors excluded sequences that lacked an unambiguous match to a single V gene segment. An earlier analysis of about 590 of the donors classified V segments as functional when productive rearrangements were above 56.7% and as segregating when the standard deviation between donors was above 5%. To diagnose cytomegalovirus status from the catalog of TCR beta chain sequences, a statistical classification framework was built. In a later analysis, V and J genes were assigned by comparing TCR nucleotide sequences against IMGT/GENE-DB human TR gene sequences. The TCRdist pipeline was used in a later analysis to assign CDR3 sequences and most-parsimonious VDJ recombination scenarios. In a later analysis, each TCR beta chain was defined by its CDR3 amino acid sequence together with its V-gene family, and reads without a unique V-gene family were excluded. In a later analysis, some 600 highly shared, low-generation-probability nucleotide sequences were removed to address suspected cross-contamination and a sequencing artifact. A later analysis calculated a clonal expansion index for each public chain from normalized within-repertoire ranks of inferred template counts. In a later analysis, generation probabilities were computed using a VDJ recombination model fitted to out-of-frame rearrangements, and the results were checked against IGoR. A later analysis scored TCR-TCR, TCR-HLA and TCR-CMV co-occurrence with hypergeometric tests, applying a repertoire-size bias correction to TCR pairs. To estimate false discovery rates, a later analysis permuted the HLA or CMV assignments 20 times. In a later analysis, co-occurring TCRs were grouped with DBSCAN, and TCRdist sequence similarity was added when clustering was performed within HLA-allele-positive subsets. Repertoires with fewer than 30,000 or more than 120,000 public chains were left out of co-occurrence clustering, as were about 5 repertoires with anomalous nucleotide sharing. Held by TCRdb, this immuneACCESS table contains in-frame sequences only and omits some clones. Under half of the omission traces to an unresolved V gene where checked; the cause of the rest is unknown. V, J and clone size derive from that table, while D and trimming were established from the DNA sequence. Recorded for this sample are fewer than 250,000 clones; less than 85% of them occurred a single time. 0.2% to 0.25% of the sample comes from the top ten.

Spanning cysteine to phenylalanine, the CDR3 consists of 13 amino acids. Just the 39-base CDR3 DNA is kept, in frame starting at base 1. V is trimmed back by 5 bases and J by 9 bases, and the junction contains 5 bases that no gene match accounts for. Based on the germline V gene, the CDR1 and CDR2 sequences are ENHRY and SYGVKD. The cohort consisted of more than 650 healthy bone marrow donors. Cohort members were all nominally healthy when sampled, although unrecorded immune exposures were likely present. The donor was CMV seronegative and was included in the group of hundreds of seronegative cohort members. A peripheral blood sample was provided by each donor, and peripheral blood mononuclear cells were used for TCR beta sequencing. Genomic DNA was extracted from the blood cell samples with the Qiagen DNeasy Blood Extraction Kit.

The sequencing input was PBMCs. This receptor was identified in a girl aged 2-10 years in good health and CMV-seronegative. The V gene is TRBV10-3 and the J gene is TRBJ2-1, and TRBD1 matches 9 of the central bases. The CDR3 is CAISNRGQGEQFF. The DNA reads TGTGCCATCAGTAACAGGGGGCAGGGTGAGCAGTTCTTC.